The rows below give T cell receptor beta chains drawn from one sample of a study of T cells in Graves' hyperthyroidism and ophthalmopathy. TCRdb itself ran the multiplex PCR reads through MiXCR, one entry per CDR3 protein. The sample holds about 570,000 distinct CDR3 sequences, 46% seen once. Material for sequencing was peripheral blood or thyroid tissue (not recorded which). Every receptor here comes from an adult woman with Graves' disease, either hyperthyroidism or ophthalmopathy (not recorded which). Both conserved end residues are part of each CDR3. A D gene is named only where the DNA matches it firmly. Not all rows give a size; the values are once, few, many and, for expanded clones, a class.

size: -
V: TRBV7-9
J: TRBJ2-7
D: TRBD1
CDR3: CANSLPGTVYELYF
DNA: TGTGCCAACAGCCTACCCGGGACAGTCTACGAGCTGTACTTC

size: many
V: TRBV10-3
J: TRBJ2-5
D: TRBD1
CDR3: CAISEASTGPLGETQYF
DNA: TGTGCCATCAGTGAGGCCTCGACAGGGCCCCTCGGGGAGACCCAGTACTTC

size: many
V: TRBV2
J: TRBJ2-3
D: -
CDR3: CASLKADTQYF
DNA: TGTGCCAGCCTTAAGGCTGATACGCAGTATTTT

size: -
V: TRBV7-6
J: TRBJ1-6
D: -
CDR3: CASSLRLAGANSPLHF
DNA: TGTGCCAGCAGCCTCCGACTAGCAGGCGCTAATTCACCCCTCCACTTT

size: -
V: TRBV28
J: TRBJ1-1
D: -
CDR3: CASRLYSEAFF
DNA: TGTGCCAGCAGGTTGTATTCTGAAGCTTTCTTT

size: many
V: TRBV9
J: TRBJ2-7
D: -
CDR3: CASSVGHRDLRGGDYEQYF
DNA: TGTGCCAGCAGCGTAGGACACCGGGACCTCCGCGGGGGCGACTACGAGCAGTACTTC

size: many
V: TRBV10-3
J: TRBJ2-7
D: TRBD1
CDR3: CATKQGSRYEQYF
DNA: TGTGCCACCAAACAGGGGTCCCGCTACGAGCAGTACTTC

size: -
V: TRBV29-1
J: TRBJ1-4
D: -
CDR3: CSVDLGPSGTELFF
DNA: TGCAGCGTTGATCTAGGGCCTTCGGGCACGGAACTGTTTTTT

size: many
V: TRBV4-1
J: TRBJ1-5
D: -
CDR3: CASSQDKWQPQHF
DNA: TGCGCCAGCAGCCAAGATAAGTGGCAGCCCCAGCATTTT

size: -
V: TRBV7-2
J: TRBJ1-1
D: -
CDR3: CASSRVGAIEAFF
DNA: TGTGCCAGCAGCAGAGTCGGGGCCATTGAAGCTTTCTTT

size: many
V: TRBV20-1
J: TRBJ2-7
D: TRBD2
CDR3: CSAREGTSGTYEQYF
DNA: TGCAGTGCTAGAGAAGGGACTAGCGGGACCTACGAGCAGTACTTC

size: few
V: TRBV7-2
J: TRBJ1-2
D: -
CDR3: CASSFGAGYTF
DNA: TGTGCCAGCAGCTTTGGTGCGGGCTACACCTTC

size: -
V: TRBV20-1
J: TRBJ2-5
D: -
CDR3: CSARTAWETQYF
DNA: TGCAGTGCTAGGACAGCCTGGGAGACCCAGTACTTC

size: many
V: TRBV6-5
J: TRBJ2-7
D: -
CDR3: CASSSTGSGPYEQYF
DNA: TGTGCCAGCAGTAGCACGGGGTCGGGCCCCTACGAGCAGTACTTC

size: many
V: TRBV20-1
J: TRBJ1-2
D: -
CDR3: CSAEPRTANYGYTF
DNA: TGCAGTGCTGAGCCCAGGACGGCCAACTATGGCTACACCTTC

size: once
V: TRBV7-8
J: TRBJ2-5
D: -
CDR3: CASSLGAQYF
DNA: TGTGCCAGCAGCTTAGGGGCACAGTACTTC